Many counts were recorded for the clone carrying this TCR beta chain. The record originates from a study of blood T cells in healthy people across ages. J gave up 6 bases and V 5 bases, and 4 bases lay outside the gene matches. The CDR3 sequence is 12 residues long. CDR1 and CDR2 from the germline V gene are DFQATT and SNEGSKA (reference sequence). Donors were healthy Caucasian individuals from Russia aged roughly 6 to 95. The use of a sample-barcoded 5' primer and a J-beta primer mix characterized a second PCR of about 7 to 12 cycles. TCRdb itself ran the 5' RACE reads through MiXCR, one entry per CDR3 protein. This sample has 550,000 to 800,000 distinct CDR3 sequences, with about 34% found just once.

Material for sequencing was blood. The gene calls are TRBV20-1 and TRBJ2-1, with TRBD2 matching 7 bases. This clonotype originated in a woman of 80 years or more in good health. CDR3 coding DNA: TGCAGTGCTGGGAGGGACCTCAATGAGCAGTTCTTC. Its translation is CSAGRDLNEQFF.